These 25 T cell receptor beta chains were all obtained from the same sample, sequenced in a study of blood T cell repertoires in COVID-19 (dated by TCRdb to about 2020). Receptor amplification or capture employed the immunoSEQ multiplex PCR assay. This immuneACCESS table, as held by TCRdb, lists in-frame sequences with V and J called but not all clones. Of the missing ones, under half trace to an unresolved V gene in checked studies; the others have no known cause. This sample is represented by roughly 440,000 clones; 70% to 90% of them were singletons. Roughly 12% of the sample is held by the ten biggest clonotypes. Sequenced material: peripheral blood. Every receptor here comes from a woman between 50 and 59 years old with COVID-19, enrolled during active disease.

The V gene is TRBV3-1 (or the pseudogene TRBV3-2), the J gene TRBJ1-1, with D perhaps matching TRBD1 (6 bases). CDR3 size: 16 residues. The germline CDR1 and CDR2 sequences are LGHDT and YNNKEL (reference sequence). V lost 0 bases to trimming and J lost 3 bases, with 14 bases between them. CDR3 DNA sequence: TGTGCCAGCAGCCAAGATAACAGGGCGAGGGACACTGAAGCTTTCTTT. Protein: CASSQDNRARDTEAFF.

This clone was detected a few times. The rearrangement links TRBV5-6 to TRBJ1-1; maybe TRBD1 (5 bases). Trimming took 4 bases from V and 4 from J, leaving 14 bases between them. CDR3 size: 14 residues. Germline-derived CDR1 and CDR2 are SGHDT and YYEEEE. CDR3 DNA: TGTGCCAGCAGCCAGGAGGGTAGGGGCACTGAAGCTTTCTTT. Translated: CASSQEGRGTEAFF.

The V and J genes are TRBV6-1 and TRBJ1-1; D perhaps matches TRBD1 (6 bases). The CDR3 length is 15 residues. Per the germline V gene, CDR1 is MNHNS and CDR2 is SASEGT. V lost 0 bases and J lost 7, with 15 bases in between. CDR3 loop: CASSEAGSGTYEAFF. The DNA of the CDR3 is TGTGCCAGCAGTGAAGCAGGATCTGGGACATATGAAGCTTTCTTT.

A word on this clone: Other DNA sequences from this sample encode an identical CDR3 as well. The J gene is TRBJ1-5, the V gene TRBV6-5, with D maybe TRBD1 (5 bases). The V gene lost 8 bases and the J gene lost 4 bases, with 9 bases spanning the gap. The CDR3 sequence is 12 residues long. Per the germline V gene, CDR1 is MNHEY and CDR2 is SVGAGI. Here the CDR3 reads CASRGGNQPQHF. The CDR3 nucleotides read TGTGCCAGCCGCGGGGGGAATCAGCCCCAGCATTTT.

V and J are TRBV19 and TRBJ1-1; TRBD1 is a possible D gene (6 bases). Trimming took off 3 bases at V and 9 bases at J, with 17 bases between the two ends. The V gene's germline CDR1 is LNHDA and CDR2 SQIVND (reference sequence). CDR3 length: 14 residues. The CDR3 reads CASSITPQGPQAFF. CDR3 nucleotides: TGTGCCAGTAGTATTACCCCTCAGGGGCCCCAAGCTTTCTTT.

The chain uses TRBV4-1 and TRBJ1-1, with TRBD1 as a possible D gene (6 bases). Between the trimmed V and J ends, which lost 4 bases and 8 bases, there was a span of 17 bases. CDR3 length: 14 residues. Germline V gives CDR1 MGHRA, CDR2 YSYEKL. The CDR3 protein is CASSRRQGTTEAFF. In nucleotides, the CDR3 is TGCGCCAGCAGCCGCAGACAAGGGACAACCGAAGCTTTCTTT.

CDR3 DNA: TGTGCCAGCAGCGTCGAACCAGCTAACTATGGCTACACCTTC. Translation: CASSVEPANYGYTF. This chain links TRBV9 with TRBJ1-2; D gene ambiguous. The CDR3 length is 14 residues. Per germline, CDR1 SGDLS and CDR2 YYNGEE. Trimming cost V 2 bases and J 0 bases, with 8 bases left between them.

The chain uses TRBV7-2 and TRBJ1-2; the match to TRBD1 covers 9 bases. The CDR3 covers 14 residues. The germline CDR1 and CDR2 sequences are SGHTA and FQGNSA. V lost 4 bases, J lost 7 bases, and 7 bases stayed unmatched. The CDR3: CASSSPGTGTGYTF. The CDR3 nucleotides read TGTGCCAGCAGCTCTCCCGGGACAGGGACTGGCTACACCTTC. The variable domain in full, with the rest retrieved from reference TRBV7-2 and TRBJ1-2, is GAGVSQSPSNKVTEKGKDVELRCDPISGHTALYWYRQSLGQGLEFLIYFQGNSAPDKSGLPSDRFSAERTGGSVSTLTIQRTQQEDSAVYLCASSSPGTGTGYTFGSGTRLTVV.

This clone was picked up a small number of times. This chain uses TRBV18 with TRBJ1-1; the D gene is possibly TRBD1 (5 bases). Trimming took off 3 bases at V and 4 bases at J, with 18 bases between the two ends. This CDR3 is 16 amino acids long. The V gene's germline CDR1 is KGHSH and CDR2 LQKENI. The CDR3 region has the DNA TGTGCCAGCTCACCTTCACCCCCGGACGGGGGCACTGAAGCTTTCTTT. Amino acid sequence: CASSPSPPDGGTEAFF. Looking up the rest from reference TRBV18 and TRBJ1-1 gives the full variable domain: NAGVMQNPRHLVRRRGQEARLRCSPMKGHSHVYWYRQLPEEGLKFMVYLQKENIIDESGMPKERFSAEFPKEGPSILRIQQVVRGDSAAYFCASSPSPPDGGTEAFFGQGTRLTVV.

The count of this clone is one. The CDR3 sequence: CASSRTGSGTEAFF. The CDR3 DNA is TGTGCCAGCAGTCGGACAGGGTCGGGGACTGAAGCTTTCTTT. The genes are TRBV6-5 and TRBJ1-1; 8 nucleotides align to TRBD1. J gave up 5 bases and V 5 bases, and 7 bases lay outside the gene matches. The CDR3 is made up of 14 amino acids. Germline CDR1 is MNHEY and CDR2 is SVGAGI.

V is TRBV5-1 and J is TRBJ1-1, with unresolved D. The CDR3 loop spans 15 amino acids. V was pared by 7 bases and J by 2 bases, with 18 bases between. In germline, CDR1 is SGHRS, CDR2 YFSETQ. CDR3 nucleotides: TGCGCCAGCGGACTCTCCACCGGGGTTAACACTGAAGCTTTCTTT. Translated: CASGLSTGVNTEAFF. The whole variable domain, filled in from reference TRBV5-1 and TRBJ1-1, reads KAGVTQTPRYLIKTRGQQVTLSCSPISGHRSVSWYQQTPGQGLQFLFEYFSETQRNKGNFPGRFSGRQFSNSRSEMNVSTLELGDSALYLCASGLSTGVNTEAFFGQGTRLTVV.

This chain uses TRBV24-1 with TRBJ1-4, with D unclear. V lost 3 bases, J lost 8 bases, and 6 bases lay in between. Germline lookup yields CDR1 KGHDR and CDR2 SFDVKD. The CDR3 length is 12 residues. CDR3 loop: CATSDRGEKLFF. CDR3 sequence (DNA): TGTGCCACCAGTGATCGAGGAGAAAAACTGTTTTTT.

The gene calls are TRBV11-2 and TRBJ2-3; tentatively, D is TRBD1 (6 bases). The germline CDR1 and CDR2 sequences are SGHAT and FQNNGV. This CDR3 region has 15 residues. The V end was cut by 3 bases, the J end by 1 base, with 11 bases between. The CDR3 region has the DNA TGTGCCAGCAGCTTTCAAAGACAGGGCACAGATACGCAGTATTTT. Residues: CASSFQRQGTDTQYF. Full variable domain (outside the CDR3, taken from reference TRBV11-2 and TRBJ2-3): EAGVAQSPRYKIIEKRQSVAFWCNPISGHATLYWYQQILGQGPKLLIQFQNNGVVDDSQLPKDRFSAERLKGVDSTLKIQPAKLEDSAVYLCASSFQRQGTDTQYFGPGTRLTVL.

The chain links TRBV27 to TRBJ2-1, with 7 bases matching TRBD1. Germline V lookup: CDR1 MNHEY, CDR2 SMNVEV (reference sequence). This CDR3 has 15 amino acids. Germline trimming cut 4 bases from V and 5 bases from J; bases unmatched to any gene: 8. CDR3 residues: CASSSIRDRHNEQFF. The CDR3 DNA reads TGTGCCAGCAGTTCCATTCGGGACAGACACAATGAGCAGTTCTTC.

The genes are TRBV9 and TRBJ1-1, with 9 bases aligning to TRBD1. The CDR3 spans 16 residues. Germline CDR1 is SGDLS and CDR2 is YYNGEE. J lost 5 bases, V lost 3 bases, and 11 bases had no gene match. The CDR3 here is CASSGTHRGRRTEAFF. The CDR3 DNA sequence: TGTGCCAGCAGCGGTACTCACAGGGGGCGGCGGACTGAAGCTTTCTTT. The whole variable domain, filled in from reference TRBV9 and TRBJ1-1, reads DSGVTQTPKHLITATGQRVTLRCSPRSGDLSVYWYQQSLDQGLQFLIQYYNGEERAKGNILERFSAQQFPDLHSELNLSSLELGDSALYFCASSGTHRGRRTEAFFGQGTRLTVV.

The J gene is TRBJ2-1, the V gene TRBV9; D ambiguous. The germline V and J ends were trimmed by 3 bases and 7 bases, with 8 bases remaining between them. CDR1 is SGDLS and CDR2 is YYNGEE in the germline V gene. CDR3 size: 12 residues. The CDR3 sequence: CASSGATNEQFF. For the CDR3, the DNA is TGTGCCAGCAGCGGGGCCACGAATGAGCAGTTCTTC.

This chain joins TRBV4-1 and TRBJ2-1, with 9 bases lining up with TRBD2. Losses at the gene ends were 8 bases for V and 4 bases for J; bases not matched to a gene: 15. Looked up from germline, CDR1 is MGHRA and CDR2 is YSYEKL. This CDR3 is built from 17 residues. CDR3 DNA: TGCGCCAGCGTACCCTATGCGGGGGGGCTATCTTACAATGAGCAGTTCTTC. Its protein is CASVPYAGGLSYNEQFF.

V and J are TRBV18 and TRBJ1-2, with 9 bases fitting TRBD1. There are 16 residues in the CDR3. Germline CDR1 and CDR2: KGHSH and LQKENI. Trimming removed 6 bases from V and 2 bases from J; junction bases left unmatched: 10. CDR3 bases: TGTGCCAGCTCCCCAGGGACAGGGATCTCAAACTATGGCTACACCTTC. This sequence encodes CASSPGTGISNYGYTF.

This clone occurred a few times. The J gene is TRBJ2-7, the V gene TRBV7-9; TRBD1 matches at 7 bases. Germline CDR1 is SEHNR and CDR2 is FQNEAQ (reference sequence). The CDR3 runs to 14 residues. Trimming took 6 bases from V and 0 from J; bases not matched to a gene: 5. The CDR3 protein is CASSRQGSSYEQYF. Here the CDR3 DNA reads TGTGCCAGCAGTCGACAGGGAAGCTCCTACGAGCAGTACTTC. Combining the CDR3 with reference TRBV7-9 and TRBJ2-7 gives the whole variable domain DTGVSQNPRHKITKRGQNVTFRCDPISEHNRLYWYRQTLGQGPEFLTYFQNEAQLEKSRLLSDRFSAERPKGSFSTLEIQRTEQGDSAMYLCASSRQGSSYEQYFGPGTRLTVT.

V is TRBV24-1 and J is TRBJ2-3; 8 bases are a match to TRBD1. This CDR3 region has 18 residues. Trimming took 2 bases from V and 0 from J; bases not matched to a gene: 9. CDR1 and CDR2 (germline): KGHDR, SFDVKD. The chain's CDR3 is CATSDWAGQAISTDTQYF. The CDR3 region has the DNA TGTGCCACCAGTGATTGGGCGGGACAGGCAATTAGCACAGATACGCAGTATTTT.

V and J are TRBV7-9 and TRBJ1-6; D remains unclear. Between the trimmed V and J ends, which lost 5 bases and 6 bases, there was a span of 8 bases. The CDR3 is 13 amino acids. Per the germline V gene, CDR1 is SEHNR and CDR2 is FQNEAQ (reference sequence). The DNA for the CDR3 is TGTGCCAGCAGCGGCCTTCGTAATTCACCCCTCCACTTT. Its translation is CASSGLRNSPLHF.

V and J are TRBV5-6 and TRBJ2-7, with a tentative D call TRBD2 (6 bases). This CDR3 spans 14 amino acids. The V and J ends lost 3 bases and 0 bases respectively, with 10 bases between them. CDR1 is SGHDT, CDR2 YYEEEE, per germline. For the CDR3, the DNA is TGTGCCAGCAGCTGGGGGACTGACTCCTACGAGCAGTACTTC. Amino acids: CASSWGTDSYEQYF.

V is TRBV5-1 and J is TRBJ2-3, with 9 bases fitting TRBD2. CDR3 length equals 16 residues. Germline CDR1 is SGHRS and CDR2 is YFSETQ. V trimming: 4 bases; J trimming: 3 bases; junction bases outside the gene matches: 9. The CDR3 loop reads CASSISSGGDTDTQYF. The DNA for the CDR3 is TGCGCCAGCAGCATTAGTAGCGGGGGAGATACAGATACGCAGTATTTT.

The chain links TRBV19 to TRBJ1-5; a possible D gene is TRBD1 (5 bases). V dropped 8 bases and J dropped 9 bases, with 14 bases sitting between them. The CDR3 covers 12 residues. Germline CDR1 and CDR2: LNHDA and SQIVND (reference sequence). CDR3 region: CASYFQGGPQHF. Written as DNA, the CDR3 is TGTGCCAGTTACTTCCAGGGAGGGCCCCAGCATTTT.

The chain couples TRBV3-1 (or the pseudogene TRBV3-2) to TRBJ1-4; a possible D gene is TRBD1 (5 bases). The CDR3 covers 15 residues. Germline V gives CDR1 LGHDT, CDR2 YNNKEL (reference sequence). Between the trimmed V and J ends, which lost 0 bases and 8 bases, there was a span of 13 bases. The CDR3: CASSQDSGVGEKLFF. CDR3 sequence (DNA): TGTGCCAGCAGCCAAGATTCGGGGGTGGGGGAAAAACTGTTTTTT.